The 14 T cell receptor beta chains below all came from one sample that was sequenced in a study of cytomegalovirus exposure and HLA in healthy donors. A multiplex PCR was run with 60 Vbeta primers and 13 Jbeta primers. Libraries were prepared by immunoSEQ multiplex PCR; TCRdb keeps only in-frame clonotypes and omits some of them. The table has some 120,000 clones, approximately 69% seen once. The sequenced sample consisted of PBMCs. The receptors originated from a man aged 35 to 55 in good health and CMV-seropositive.

J is TRBJ2-7 and V is TRBV27; the match to TRBD1 covers 12 bases. Germline lookup yields CDR1 MNHEY and CDR2 SMNVEV (reference sequence). V lost 5 bases, J lost 2 bases, and 13 bases stayed unmatched. The CDR3 runs 18 residues. The CDR3 is CASSRPGQGALSPYEQYF. CDR3 nucleotides: TGTGCCAGCAGTCGGCCGGGACAGGGGGCCCTCAGTCCCTACGAGCAGTACTTC.

The chain couples TRBV28 to TRBJ1-1; TRBD1 might be the D (6 bases). Germline V gives CDR1 MDHEN, CDR2 SYDVKM. This CDR3 comprises 17 residues. Trimming cost V 6 bases and J 4 bases, with 24 bases left between them. The CDR3, as DNA: TGTGCCAGCAGGCCCTCAGTCCCCCAGGGGCCGAGCACTGAAGCTTTCTTT. Residues: CASRPSVPQGPSTEAFF.

This clone turned up a few times. This sequence joins TRBV11-3 and TRBJ2-5; possible D gene TRBD1, 6 bases. V was pared by 1 base and J by 2 bases, with 8 bases between. Per the germline V gene, CDR1 is SGHNT and CDR2 is YENEEA. This CDR3 contains 14 residues. The CDR3 region has the DNA TGTGCCAGCAGCTTAGGGGGGCCTCAAGAGACCCAGTACTTC. The encoded protein is CASSLGGPQETQYF.

This sequence joins TRBV29-1 and TRBJ2-2, with TRBD2 as a possible D gene (6 bases). Looked up from germline, CDR1 is SQVTM and CDR2 is ANQGSEA. The CDR3 is made up of 14 amino acids. V lost 7 bases, J lost 0 bases, and 12 bases lay in between. In DNA form, the CDR3 reads TGCAGCGGCGGCGGGGCCCCGAACACCGGGGAGCTGTTTTTT. It translates to CSGGGAPNTGELFF.

J is TRBJ1-2 and V is TRBV2; no definite D call. This CDR3 has 11 amino acids. Germline V gene sequence: CDR1 SNHLY, CDR2 FYNNEI. V was pared by 3 bases and J by 7 bases, with 6 bases between. CDR3 nucleotide sequence: TGTGCCAGCAGTGAGAGGGCTGGCTACACCTTC. Protein sequence: CASSERAGYTF.

The chain combines TRBV6-5 with TRBJ2-7, with TRBD1 matching 9 bases. CDR3 size: 14 residues. Germline V gene data show CDR1 as MNHEY and CDR2 as SVGAGI. V lost 7 bases to trimming and J lost 1 base; unmatched junction nucleotides: 5. The CDR3 nucleotides read TGTGCCAGCAAGAGGGACAGGGATTCCTACGAGCAGTACTTC. Its translation is CASKRDRDSYEQYF.

This clone was detected only a few times. The genes are TRBV15 and TRBJ1-5; 9 bases match TRBD1. Germline CDR1 and CDR2: LNHNV and YYDKDF (reference sequence). CDR3 length equals 15 residues. J was trimmed by 6 bases and V by 4 bases; bases with no gene match: 7. CDR3 in amino acids: CATSTDGQGSQPQHF. Here the CDR3 DNA reads TGTGCCACCAGCACGGACGGACAGGGGAGTCAGCCCCAGCATTTT.

V is TRBV5-1 and J is TRBJ2-3; maybe TRBD2 (6 bases). V shed 1 base and J shed 3 bases, with 9 bases lying between them. This CDR3 is built from 14 residues. Germline values: CDR1 SGHRS, CDR2 YFSETQ. The CDR3 DNA reads as TGCGCCAGCAGCTTGTACGGGGGAACAGATACGCAGTATTTT. This sequence encodes CASSLYGGTDTQYF.

The table lists this clone with a count of one. The chain uses TRBV19 and TRBJ2-7; 10 bases map to TRBD2. Trimming cost V 3 bases and J 3 bases; bases outside gene matches: 5. The CDR3 consists of 15 residues. The germline gives CDR1 LNHDA, CDR2 SQIVND (reference sequence). The CDR3 bases are TGTGCCAGTAGTATCCCTGGACTAGCGGACTACGAGCAGTACTTC. This translates into CASSIPGLADYEQYF.

J is TRBJ2-3 and V is TRBV6-1; 12 nucleotides align to TRBD2. Unmatched junction bases numbered 5, after V lost 4 bases and J lost 6 bases. The germline CDR1 and CDR2 sequences are MNHNS and SASEGT. This CDR3 contains 15 residues. DNA of the CDR3: TGTGCCAGCAGTGTTTTCCTAGCGGGGGGGGATACGCAGTATTTT. Its protein product is CASSVFLAGGDTQYF.

This clone has more than one count but fewer than ten. The V and J genes are TRBV29-1 and TRBJ2-7, with TRBD1 identical over 7 bases. The J segment lost 3 bases and the V segment lost 5 bases, leaving 4 bases of the junction unmatched. The CDR3 runs to 12 residues. Germline V lookup: CDR1 SQVTM, CDR2 ANQGSEA. The CDR3 region is CSVTGQYYEQYF. As DNA, the CDR3 is TGCAGCGTTACGGGACAGTACTACGAGCAGTACTTC.

This chain uses TRBV6-6 with TRBJ2-1, with TRBD2 matching over 8 bases. V lost 5 bases and J lost 0; bases outside the gene matches: 3. This CDR3 has 15 amino acids. The germline V gene has CDR1 MNHNY and CDR2 SVGAGI (reference sequence). The CDR3 sequence is CASSQRGSSYNEQFF. The CDR3 nucleotides read TGTGCCAGCAGTCAGCGGGGGAGCTCCTACAATGAGCAGTTCTTC.

The chain couples TRBV6-6 to TRBJ2-7; D is uncertain. CDR3 length: 12 residues. Germline V CDR1 and CDR2: MNHNY, SVGAGI (reference sequence). The V end lost 5 bases, the J end lost 4 bases, and 9 bases lay between the germline ends. CDR3 region: CASSAYAYEQYF. DNA for the CDR3: TGTGCCAGCAGTGCCTACGCATACGAGCAGTACTTC.

This rearrangement joins TRBV29-1 to TRBJ2-5, with TRBD1 matching 10 bases. This CDR3 region has 13 residues. In germline, CDR1 is SQVTM, CDR2 ANQGSEA. V was clipped by 5 bases and J by 5 bases; unmatched bases: 5. The CDR3 coding sequence is TGCAGCGTTCGAGGACAGGGGGATGAGACCCAGTACTTC. It translates to CSVRGQGDETQYF.